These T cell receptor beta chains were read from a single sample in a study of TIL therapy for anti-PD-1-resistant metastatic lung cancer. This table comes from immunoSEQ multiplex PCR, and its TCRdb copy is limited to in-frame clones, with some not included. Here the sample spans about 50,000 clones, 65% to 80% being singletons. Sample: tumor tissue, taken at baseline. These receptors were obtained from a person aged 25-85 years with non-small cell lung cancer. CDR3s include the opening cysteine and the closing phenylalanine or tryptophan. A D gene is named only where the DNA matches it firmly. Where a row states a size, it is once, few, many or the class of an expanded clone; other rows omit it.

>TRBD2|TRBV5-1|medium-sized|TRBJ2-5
TGCGCCAGCAGCGGGGGGGACGACGCGGAGACCCAGTACTTC
CASSGGDDAETQYF
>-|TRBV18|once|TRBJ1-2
TGTGCCAGCTCGTTGGGAATATGGGGCTACACCTTC
CASSLGIWGYTF
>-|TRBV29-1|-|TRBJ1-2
TGCAGCGTTGTTGAGGGTATAGGCTACACCTTC
CSVVEGIGYTF
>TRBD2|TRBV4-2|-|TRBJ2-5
TGTGCCAGCAGCCTCCAGCCCAGGACGGGGGGAGGGGAGACCCAGTACTTC
CASSLQPRTGGGETQYF
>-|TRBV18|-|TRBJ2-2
TGTGCCAGCTCACCACCGGCCGGGGAGCTGTTTTTT
CASSPPAGELFF
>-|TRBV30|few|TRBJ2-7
TGTGCCTGGAGTGTACCAGGGATTTACGAGCAGTACTTC
CAWSVPGIYEQYF
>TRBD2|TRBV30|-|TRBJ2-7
TGTGCCTGGAGTTCACTAGCGGGGGTCAGCGAGCAGTACTTC
CAWSSLAGVSEQYF
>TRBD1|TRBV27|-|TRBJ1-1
TGTGCCAGCAGTTTAAATTCCAGGGGGATTACTGAAGCTTTCTTT
CASSLNSRGITEAFF
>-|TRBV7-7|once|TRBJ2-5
TGTGCCAGCAGCTTATGGGGGCTTAAAGAGACCCAGTACTTC
CASSLWGLKETQYF
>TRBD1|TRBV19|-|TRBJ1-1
TGTGCCAGTAGTATGAGTGGCAGGGGGCAAACTGAAGCTTTCTTT
CASSMSGRGQTEAFF
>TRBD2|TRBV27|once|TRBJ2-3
TGTGCCAGCAGCCGCCCGCTAGCGGGAGGCACAGATACGCAGTATTTT
CASSRPLAGGTDTQYF
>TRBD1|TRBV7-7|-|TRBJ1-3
TGTGCTAGCAGCCCTGGACAGGGGACGCGGTCTGGAAACACCATATATTTT
CASSPGQGTRSGNTIYF
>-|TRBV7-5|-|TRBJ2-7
TGTGCCAGAAGCTTGGGCTACGAGCAGTACTTC
CARSLGYEQYF
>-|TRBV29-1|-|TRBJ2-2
TGCAGCGTTCAAAATACCCACCCCGGGGAGCTGTTTTTT
CSVQNTHPGELFF
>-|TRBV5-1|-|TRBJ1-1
TGCGCCAGCAGCTTGAGGCAGAACGCTGAAGCTTTCTTT
CASSLRQNAEAFF
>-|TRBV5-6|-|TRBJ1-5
TGTGCCAGCAGCTTGGGACCGAATAGCAATCAGCCCCAGCATTTT
CASSLGPNSNQPQHF
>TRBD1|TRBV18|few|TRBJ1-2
TGTGCCAGCTCACCCCGGGACAGATCGGACTATGGCTACACCTTC
CASSPRDRSDYGYTF
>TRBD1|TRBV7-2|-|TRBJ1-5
TGTGCCAGCAGCTTTGGGACAGGGGGCGGACAGCCCCAGCATTTT
CASSFGTGGGQPQHF
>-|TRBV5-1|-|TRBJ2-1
TGCGCCAGCAGCTTGGACCAGGGTATGGGTGAGCAGTTCTTC
CASSLDQGMGEQFF
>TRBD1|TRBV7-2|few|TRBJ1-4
TGTGCCAGCAGCTCTGACAGGGCCTATGAAAAACTGTTTTTT
CASSSDRAYEKLFF
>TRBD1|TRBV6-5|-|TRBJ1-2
TGTGCCAGCAGTTACCTCAAGGACAGGAGCTATGGCTACACCTTC
CASSYLKDRSYGYTF
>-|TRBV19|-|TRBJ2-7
TGTGCCAGTAGTCACGGGACTTTCTGGAGCTCCTACGAGCAGTACTTC
CASSHGTFWSSYEQYF
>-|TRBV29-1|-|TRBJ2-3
TGCAGCGTTGACGTGGGGGCAACAGATACGCAGTATTTT
CSVDVGATDTQYF
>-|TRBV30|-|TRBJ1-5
TGTGCCTGGAGTGTACCCCCTGGGGGGTATCGCAATCAGCCCCAGCATTTT
CAWSVPPGGYRNQPQHF
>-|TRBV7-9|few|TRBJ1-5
TGTGCCAGCAGCCGGGACAGCAATCAGCCCCAGCATTTT
CASSRDSNQPQHF
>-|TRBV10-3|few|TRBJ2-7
TGTGCCATAAGGGGGGGCCGTTACGAGCAGTACTTC
CAIRGGRYEQYF
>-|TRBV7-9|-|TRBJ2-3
TGTGCCAGCAAACAGAGGGGAGCAGCAGATACGCAGTATTTT
CASKQRGAADTQYF
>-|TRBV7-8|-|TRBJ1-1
TGTGCCAGCGGAAGGGGGGCCACTGAAGCTTTCTTT
CASGRGATEAFF
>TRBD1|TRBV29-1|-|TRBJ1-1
TGCAGCGTCGTGGGACAGGGGCGGGTGAACACTGAAGCTTTCTTT
CSVVGQGRVNTEAFF
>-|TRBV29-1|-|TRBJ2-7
TGCAGCGTTGCTACAGGGTTCTCCTACGAGCAGTACTTC
CSVATGFSYEQYF
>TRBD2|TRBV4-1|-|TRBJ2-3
TGCGCCAGCAGCCCCTGGACTAGCGGGGGCCCCAGCACAGATACGCAGTATTTT
CASSPWTSGGPSTDTQYF
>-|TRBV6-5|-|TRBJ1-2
TGTGCCAGCAGTTCGGTCGGACGACAGAGCTATGGCTACACCTTC
CASSSVGRQSYGYTF
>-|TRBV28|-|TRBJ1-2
TGTGCCAGCAGTACAACAGGGCAAAACTATGGCTACACCTTC
CASSTTGQNYGYTF
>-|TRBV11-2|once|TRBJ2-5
TGTGCCAGCAGTTTAGCCCAGGGGCTGGGGACCCAGTACTTC
CASSLAQGLGTQYF